Each of the 21 T cell receptor beta chains below was sequenced from the same sample in a study of T cell repertoires and HLA-DP antigens. The table came from immunoSEQ multiplex PCR; TCRdb's copy has only in-frame clones and leaves some out. The table shows about 89,000 clones, with about 89% occurring only once. No antigen has been identified for these receptors. Sample: CD4+ T cells from PBMCs. The receptors originated from a man aged 50 or older in good health and CMV-seronegative.

The gene calls are TRBV5-1 and TRBJ1-4; D unresolved. This CDR3 has 15 amino acids. V gave up 0 bases and J gave up 8 bases, with 14 bases separating them. Germline-derived CDR1 and CDR2 are SGHRS and YFSETQ. CDR3 bases: TGCGCCAGCAGCTTGGGAGTCGGGCGAGAAGAAAAACTGTTTTTT. This translates into CASSLGVGREEKLFF.

The table lists this clone with a count of one. The DNA for the CDR3 is TGTGCCAGTAGTACCCAAAGCAATGAGCAGTTCTTC. It specifies CASSTQSNEQFF. The chain has TRBV19 and TRBJ2-1; no reliable D call. CDR1 and CDR2 from the germline V gene are LNHDA and SQIVND (reference sequence). This CDR3 comprises 12 residues. V dropped 4 bases and J dropped 6 bases, with 7 bases sitting between them.

This chain uses TRBV30 with TRBJ2-7, with D possibly being TRBD2 (6 bases). The CDR3 consists of 14 residues. Germline V CDR1 and CDR2: GTSNPN, SVGIG (reference sequence). V was trimmed by 2 bases and J by 0 bases, leaving 11 bases between them. This CDR3 reads CAWSPSGLSYEQYF. CDR3 in DNA: TGTGCCTGGAGTCCCTCGGGACTCTCCTACGAGCAGTACTTC.

This chain connects TRBV4-3 to TRBJ2-7, with 8 bases matching TRBD1. Germline V gives CDR1 LGHNA, CDR2 YSLEER. V shed 4 bases and J 3 bases; nucleotides not matched to a gene: 8. The CDR3 is 15 residues long. CDR3 DNA sequence: TGCGCCAGCAGCCCCTCAGCAGGGGGCATCTACGAGCAGTACTTC. This codes for CASSPSAGGIYEQYF.

The chain carries TRBV7-3 and TRBJ2-3, with 8 bases identical to TRBD1. There are 14 residues in the CDR3. J gave up 1 base and V 4 bases, and 1 base lay outside the gene matches. Germline CDR1 SGHTA, CDR2 FQGTGA. In DNA, the CDR3 is TGTGCCAGCAGCTCACAGGGGGGCACAGATACGCAGTATTTT. Its translation: CASSSQGGTDTQYF. Full variable domain (remainder filled in from reference TRBV7-3 and TRBJ2-3): GAGVSQTPSNKVTEKGKYVELRCDPISGHTALYWYRQSLGQGPEFLIYFQGTGAADDSGLPNDRFFAVRPEGSVSTLKIQRTERGDSAVYLCASSSQGGTDTQYFGPGTRLTVL.

CDR3 DNA sequence: TGTGCCAGCAGTTTATCTGGGAGGGCTGTGTCCTACGAGCAGTACTTC. It translates to CASSLSGRAVSYEQYF. V and J are TRBV28 and TRBJ2-7; 7 positions match TRBD2. The ends lost 1 base at V and 1 base at J; junction bases unmatched: 7. Per the germline V gene, CDR1 is MDHEN and CDR2 is SYDVKM. This CDR3 contains 16 residues.

This clone was seen a few times. The chain couples TRBV28 to TRBJ2-7; the match to TRBD2 covers 11 bases. Germline V gene data show CDR1 as MDHEN and CDR2 as SYDVKM. The CDR3 length is 15 residues. The trim removed 3 bases at V and 3 bases at J, leaving 4 bases unmatched. For the CDR3, the DNA is TGTGCCAGCAGTTTGGATAGCGGGAGGGGCTACGAGCAGTACTTC. Amino acid sequence: CASSLDSGRGYEQYF.

This clone occurred a few times. V usage is TRBV30 and J usage is TRBJ1-1, with 9 bases that match TRBD1. V was clipped by 3 bases and J by 4 bases; unmatched bases: 6. Germline V gene sequence: CDR1 GTSNPN, CDR2 SVGIG (reference sequence). There are 14 residues in the CDR3. Here the CDR3 reads CAWSAGTGSTEAFF. CDR3 sequence (DNA): TGTGCCTGGAGCGCCGGGACAGGGAGCACTGAAGCTTTCTTT.

This clone is a singleton in its sample. The CDR3 nucleotides are TGTGCCAGCAGCCAGTTAGCGGGGCTAAGCTCCTACGAGCAGTACTTC. As protein: CASSQLAGLSSYEQYF. The chain recombines TRBV5-5 with TRBJ2-7; 8 bases agree with TRBD2. CDR3 length: 16 residues. Germline CDR1 and CDR2: SGHKS and YYEKEE (reference sequence). The V segment lost 4 bases and the J segment 0 bases; nucleotides outside the gene matches: 9.

In regard to this clone: The same CDR3 arises from other DNA sequences in this sample as well. V is TRBV19 and J is TRBJ2-7; D unclear. Germline CDR1 LNHDA, CDR2 SQIVND (reference sequence). The CDR3 is made up of 13 amino acids. Trimming took 1 base from V and 3 from J, leaving 7 bases between them. The CDR3 here is CASSIGLDYEQYF. The CDR3 DNA reads as TGTGCCAGTAGTATAGGACTCGACTACGAGCAGTACTTC.

The CDR3 is CASSQDQGGGTEAFF. The CDR3 nucleotides read TGCGCCAGCAGCCAGGACCAGGGAGGCGGCACTGAAGCTTTCTTT. J is TRBJ1-1 and V is TRBV4-3, with D possibly being TRBD1 (5 bases). This CDR3 region has 15 residues. Germline assignment: CDR1 LGHNA and CDR2 YSLEER. The ends were cut back, 3 bases at V and 4 bases at J, with 15 bases in the middle.

The rearrangement uses TRBV2 and TRBJ1-5; D may be TRBD1 (5 bases). This CDR3 is built from 14 residues. CDR1 is SNHLY and CDR2 is FYNNEI in the germline V gene. The V gene lost 5 bases and the J gene lost 1 base, with 9 bases spanning the gap. CDR3 amino acids: CASSSGRSNQPQHF. The CDR3 DNA reads as TGTGCCAGCAGTTCAGGGAGAAGCAATCAGCCCCAGCATTTT.

This clone was found once. V usage is TRBV5-6 and J usage is TRBJ1-3, with D unresolved. Deletions cut 2 bases from V and 0 bases from J, with 9 bases between. The CDR3 is made up of 15 amino acids. Per germline, CDR1 SGHDT and CDR2 YYEEEE. The CDR3 nucleotides read TGTGCCAGCAGCTTTGACACCAACTCTGGAAACACCATATATTTT. Amino acid sequence: CASSFDTNSGNTIYF.

The V gene is TRBV6-4, the J gene TRBJ1-6; D is undetermined. V was shortened by 2 bases and J by 7 bases, with 9 bases between the two germline ends. The CDR3 loop spans 14 amino acids. Per germline, CDR1 MRHNA and CDR2 SNTAGT. For the CDR3, the DNA is TGTGCCAGCAGTGACCGAATTGGGAATTCACCCCTCCACTTT. This encodes CASSDRIGNSPLHF.

The chain has TRBV11-2 and TRBJ2-5, with TRBD2 matching over 7 bases. This CDR3 has 15 amino acids. The germline V gene has CDR1 SGHAT and CDR2 FQNNGV. The V gene end was trimmed by 5 bases and the J gene end by 5 bases; junction bases not matched to a gene: 11. The CDR3 reads CASSLRTSRRETQYF. DNA for the CDR3: TGTGCCAGCAGCCTCCGGACTAGTAGGCGCGAGACCCAGTACTTC.

V gene TRBV11-3 combines with J gene TRBJ2-3; no clear D gene. Germline V lookup: CDR1 SGHNT, CDR2 YENEEA. The ends were cut back, 1 base at V and 1 base at J, with 6 bases in the middle. The CDR3 spans 14 residues. The CDR3 sequence: CASSLVQGTDTQYF. The DNA of the CDR3 is TGTGCCAGCAGCTTAGTGCAGGGCACAGATACGCAGTATTTT. Supplemented by reference TRBV11-3 and TRBJ2-3, the full variable domain reads EAGVVQSPRYKIIEKKQPVAFWCNPISGHNTLYWYLQNLGQGPELLIRYENEEAVDDSQLPKDRFSAERLKGVDSTLKIQPAELGDSAVYLCASSLVQGTDTQYFGPGTRLTVL.

The chain uses TRBV6-5 and TRBJ2-7, with TRBD2 matching 7 bases. Germline-derived CDR1 and CDR2 are MNHEY and SVGAGI. The CDR3 loop spans 12 amino acids. V shed 4 bases, J shed 7 bases, and the junction held 4 bases outside the gene matches. This chain's CDR3 is CASSFWGGEQYF. CDR3 DNA: TGTGCCAGCAGTTTCTGGGGGGGGGAGCAGTACTTC.

CDR3 DNA sequence: TGTGCCAGCAGTGAAGGGCTAGCGGGGCTCAATGAGCAGTTCTTC. The encoded protein is CASSEGLAGLNEQFF. The rearrangement uses TRBV6-1 and TRBJ2-1, with 9 bases that match TRBD2. CDR1 is MNHNS, CDR2 SASEGT, per germline. Trimming at V came to 1 base and at J to 6 bases, leaving 4 bases not matched to a gene. This CDR3 has 15 residues.

The chain joins TRBV29-1 to TRBJ2-3; D call uncertain. Germline CDR1 is SQVTM and CDR2 is ANQGSEA. V was trimmed by 7 bases and J by 2 bases, leaving 10 bases between them. CDR3 length: 12 residues. In DNA form, the CDR3 reads TGCAGCGGTAGACCTCTCACAGATACGCAGTATTTT. Translated, it gives CSGRPLTDTQYF.

This clone was counted once. V gene TRBV5-1 combines with J gene TRBJ2-2; TRBD2 agrees at 9 bases. The CDR3 consists of 17 residues. Germline values: CDR1 SGHRS, CDR2 YFSETQ. The V segment lost 0 bases and the J segment 5 bases; nucleotides outside the gene matches: 8. The CDR3 region has the DNA TGCGCCAGCAGCTTGGCCGGTAGCGGGAGTGGTACCGGGGAGCTGTTTTTT. Protein product: CASSLAGSGSGTGELFF.

The count of this clone is one. This chain uses TRBV18 with TRBJ1-1; 10 bases are a match to TRBD1. V gave up 6 bases and J gave up 0 bases; unmatched junction bases: 7. The CDR3 length is 16 residues. Germline assignment: CDR1 KGHSH and CDR2 LQKENI. The CDR3 DNA sequence: TGTGCCAGCTCGCCGGACAGGGGGACCCTGAACACTGAAGCTTTCTTT. Its protein is CASSPDRGTLNTEAFF.